The present TCR beta chain was sequenced within a study of T-cell memory formation after mild COVID-19. This clonotype was counted many times. TCRdb redid the calling of the 5' RACE reads with MiXCR, one entry per CDR3 protein. Altogether under 250,000 distinct CDR3 sequences are present, roughly 14% being singletons, with the ten largest covering 2.1%. The V and J ends lost 8 bases and 2 bases, in that order; junction bases with no gene match: 6. Germline lookup yields CDR1 LNHDA and CDR2 SQIVND (reference sequence). CDR3 length: 15 amino acids. This rearrangement joins TRBV19 to TRBJ2-6; 7 positions agree with TRBD1. This sequence was found in an adult woman who had mild COVID-19 (a few samples of this study predate the infection). Cell type and time point are not known. Sequenced material: PBMCs or a T cell subset sorted from them (not recorded which). CDR3 sequence (DNA): TGTGCCAGTCATTACAGGGGAGCTGGGGCCAACGTCCTGACTTTC. It specifies CASHYRGAGANVLTF.